This TCR beta chain was sequenced in a study of blood T cell repertoires in COVID-19. Sequencing was performed with immunoSEQ multiplex PCR; in TCRdb, only in-frame clones are kept and a portion is missing. Of 200,000 to 250,000 clones listed, approximately 84% are singletons. There are 15 residues in the CDR3. Germline-derived CDR1 and CDR2 are SGHRS and YFSETQ. The V and J ends lost 7 bases and 0 bases, in that order; junction bases with no gene match: 10. The source material was peripheral blood. The receptor was isolated from a man between 35 and 55 years old with active or convalescent COVID-19. The J gene is TRBJ2-7, the V gene TRBV5-1; 7 nucleotides line up with TRBD1. CDR3 residues: CASGEQGRSSYEQYF. In DNA, the CDR3 is TGCGCCAGCGGAGAACAGGGGCGGAGCTCCTACGAGCAGTACTTC. The variable domain in full, with the rest retrieved from reference TRBV5-1 and TRBJ2-7, is KAGVTQTPRYLIKTRGQQVTLSCSPISGHRSVSWYQQTPGQGLQFLFEYFSETQRNKGNFPGRFSGRQFSNSRSEMNVSTLELGDSALYLCASGEQGRSSYEQYFGPGTRLTVT.